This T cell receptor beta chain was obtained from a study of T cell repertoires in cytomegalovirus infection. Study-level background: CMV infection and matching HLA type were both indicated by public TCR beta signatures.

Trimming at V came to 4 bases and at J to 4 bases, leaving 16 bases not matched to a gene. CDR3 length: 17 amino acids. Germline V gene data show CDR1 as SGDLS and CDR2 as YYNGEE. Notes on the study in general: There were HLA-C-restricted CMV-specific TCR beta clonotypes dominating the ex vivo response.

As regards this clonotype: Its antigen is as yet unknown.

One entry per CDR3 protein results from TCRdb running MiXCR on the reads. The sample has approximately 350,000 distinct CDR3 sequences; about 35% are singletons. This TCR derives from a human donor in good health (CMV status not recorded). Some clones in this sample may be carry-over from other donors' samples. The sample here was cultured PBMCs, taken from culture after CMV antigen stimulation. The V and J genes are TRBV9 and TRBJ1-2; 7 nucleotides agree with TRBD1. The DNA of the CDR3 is TGTGCCAGCAGCCACCCCCGGGGACAGCAACCCAGCTATGGCTACACCTTC. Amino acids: CASSHPRGQQPSYGYTF.